Included here is one T cell receptor (beta chain) sequence, with context. Its antigen is unknown. Via MiXCR, TCRdb re-called the reads, giving one row per CDR3 protein. Of 700,000 to 850,000 distinct CDR3 sequences in the sample, about 33% were seen once. The data originate from a study of T cell repertoires in cytomegalovirus infection. Study at large: Indications of both CMV infection and matching HLA type were provided by public TCR beta signatures. Study-wide results and caveats: Cumulated frequencies of public TCR beta families served to identify carriers of CMV plus the relevant HLA.

The CDR3 consists of 12 residues. V lost 5 bases, J lost 4 bases, and 8 bases lay in between. The germline CDR1 and CDR2 sequences are LGHNT and FRNRAP. The sample consisted of cultured CD8+ T cells from PBMCs, taken from culture after CMV antigen stimulation. The rearrangement links TRBV12-5 to TRBJ1-1; a weak D match, TRBD1 (6 bases). The clonotype was recovered from a human donor in good health (CMV status not recorded). Some clones in this sample may be carry-over from other donors' samples. CDR3 residues: CASGAGATEAFF. The CDR3 bases are TGTGCTAGTGGTGCAGGGGCCACTGAAGCTTTCTTT.